This T cell receptor beta chain comes out of a study of T cells in Graves' hyperthyroidism and ophthalmopathy. Authors of the study amplified TCR beta CDR3 regions from RNA transcripts. HTBI primers were employed in a first-round RT-PCR of the TCR CDR3. Via MiXCR, TCRdb re-called the multiplex PCR reads, giving one row per CDR3 protein. In the table there are 210,000 or so distinct CDR3 sequences, more than 15% of which are singletons. The CDR3 loop spans 15 amino acids. With V trimmed by 3 bases and J by 9 bases, 7 bases remained unmatched. Fresh peripheral blood, 10 ml, yielded the PBMCs. This clonotype was recorded many times.

This clonotype was obtained from a man in his fifties or sixties with Graves' hyperthyroidism. The chain has TRBV12-3 or TRBV12-4 and TRBJ2-4; 11 positions match TRBD1. The sample taken for sequencing was blood. The CDR3 spells CASSLMGTGGTIQYF. The CDR3 bases are TGTGCCAGCAGTTTGATGGGGACAGGGGGTACCATTCAGTACTTC.